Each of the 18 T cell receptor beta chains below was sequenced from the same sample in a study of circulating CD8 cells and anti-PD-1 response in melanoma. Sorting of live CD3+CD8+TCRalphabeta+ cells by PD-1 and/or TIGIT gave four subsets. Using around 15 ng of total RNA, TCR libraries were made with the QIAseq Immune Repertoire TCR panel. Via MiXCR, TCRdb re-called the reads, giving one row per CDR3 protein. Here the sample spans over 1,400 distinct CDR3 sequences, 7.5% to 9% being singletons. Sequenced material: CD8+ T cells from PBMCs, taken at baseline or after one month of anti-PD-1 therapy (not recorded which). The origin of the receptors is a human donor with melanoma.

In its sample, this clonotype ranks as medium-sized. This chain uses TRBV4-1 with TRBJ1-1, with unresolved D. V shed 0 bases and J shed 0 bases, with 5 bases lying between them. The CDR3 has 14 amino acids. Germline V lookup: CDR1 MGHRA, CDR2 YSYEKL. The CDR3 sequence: CASSQERMNTEAFF. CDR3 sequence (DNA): TGCGCCAGCAGCCAAGAAAGGATGAACACTGAAGCTTTCTTT.

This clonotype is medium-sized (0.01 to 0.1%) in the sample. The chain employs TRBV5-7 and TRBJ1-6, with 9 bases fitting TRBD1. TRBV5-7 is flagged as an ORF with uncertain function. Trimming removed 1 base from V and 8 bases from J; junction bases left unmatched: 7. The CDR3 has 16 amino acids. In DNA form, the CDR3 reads TGTGCCAGCAGCTTGTACCCGACAGGGGGAGATTCACCCCTCCACTTT. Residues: CASSLYPTGGDSPLHF.

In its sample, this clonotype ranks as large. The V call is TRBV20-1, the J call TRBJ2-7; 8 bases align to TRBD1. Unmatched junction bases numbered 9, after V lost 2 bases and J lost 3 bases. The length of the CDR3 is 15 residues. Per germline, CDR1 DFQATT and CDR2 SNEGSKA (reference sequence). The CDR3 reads CSARSLTGEYYEQYF. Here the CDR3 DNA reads TGCAGTGCTAGATCGCTGACAGGGGAGTACTACGAGCAGTACTTC.

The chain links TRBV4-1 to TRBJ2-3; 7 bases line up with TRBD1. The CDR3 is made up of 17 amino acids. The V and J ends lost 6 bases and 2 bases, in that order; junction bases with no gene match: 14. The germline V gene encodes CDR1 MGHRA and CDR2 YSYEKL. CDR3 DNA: TGCGCCAGCAGTGGGCGTAAGGACAGGAGATTCACAGATACGCAGTATTTT. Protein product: CASSGRKDRRFTDTQYF.

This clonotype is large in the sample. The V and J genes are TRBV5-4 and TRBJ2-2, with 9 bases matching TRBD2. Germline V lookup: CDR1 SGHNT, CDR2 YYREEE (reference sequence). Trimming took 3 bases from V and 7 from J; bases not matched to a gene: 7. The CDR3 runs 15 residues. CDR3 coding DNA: TGTGCCAGCAGCTCTGGGACTAGCTTGGGCGGGGAGCTGTTTTTT. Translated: CASSSGTSLGGELFF.

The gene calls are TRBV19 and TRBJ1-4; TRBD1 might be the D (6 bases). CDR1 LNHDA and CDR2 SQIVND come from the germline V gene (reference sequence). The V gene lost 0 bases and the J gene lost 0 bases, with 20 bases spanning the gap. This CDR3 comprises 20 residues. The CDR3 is CASSIDGAGVLSATNEKLFF. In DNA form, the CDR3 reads TGTGCCAGTAGTATAGACGGCGCAGGGGTTCTCTCTGCAACTAATGAAAAACTGTTTTTT.

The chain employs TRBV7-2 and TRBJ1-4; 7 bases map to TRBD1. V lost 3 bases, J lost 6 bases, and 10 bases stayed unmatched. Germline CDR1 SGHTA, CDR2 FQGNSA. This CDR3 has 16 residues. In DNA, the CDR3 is TGTGCCAGCAGCTTCCATCCTCAGGGGGGAGATGAAAAACTGTTTTTT. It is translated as CASSFHPQGGDEKLFF.

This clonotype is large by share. The CDR3 DNA reads as TGTGCCAGCAGCCTTTATAGGGACAGTCCGTTCTATGGCTACACCTTC. Translated: CASSLYRDSPFYGYTF. The chain couples TRBV14 to TRBJ1-2; 7 nucleotides match TRBD1. There are 16 residues in the CDR3. V lost 4 bases to trimming and J lost 4 bases; unmatched junction nucleotides: 12. Per germline, CDR1 SGHDN and CDR2 FVKESK.

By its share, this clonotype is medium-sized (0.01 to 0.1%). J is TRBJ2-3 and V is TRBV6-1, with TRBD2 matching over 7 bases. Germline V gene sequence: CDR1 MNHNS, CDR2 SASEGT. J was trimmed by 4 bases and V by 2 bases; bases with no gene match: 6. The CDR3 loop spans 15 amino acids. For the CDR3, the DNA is TGTGCCAGCAGTGAAAACTGGGGGGGTGCAGATACGCAGTATTTT. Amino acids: CASSENWGGADTQYF.

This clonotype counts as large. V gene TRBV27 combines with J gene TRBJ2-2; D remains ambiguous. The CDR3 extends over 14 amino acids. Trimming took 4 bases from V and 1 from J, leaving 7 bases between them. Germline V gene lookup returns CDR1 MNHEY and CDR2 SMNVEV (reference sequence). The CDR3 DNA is TGTGCCAGCAGTTCACACTTGAACACCGGGGAGCTGTTTTTT. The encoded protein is CASSSHLNTGELFF.

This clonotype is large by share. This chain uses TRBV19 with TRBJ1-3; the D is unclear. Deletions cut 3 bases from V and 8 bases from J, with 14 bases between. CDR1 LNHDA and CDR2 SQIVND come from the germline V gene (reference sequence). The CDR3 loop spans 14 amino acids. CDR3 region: CASSMAESGYTIYF. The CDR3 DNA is TGTGCCAGTAGTATGGCCGAATCCGGATACACCATATATTTT.

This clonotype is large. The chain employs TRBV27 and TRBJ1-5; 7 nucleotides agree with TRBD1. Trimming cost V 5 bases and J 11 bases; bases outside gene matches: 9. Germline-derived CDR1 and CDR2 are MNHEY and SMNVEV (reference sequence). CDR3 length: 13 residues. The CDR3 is CASSLGQNGAQHF. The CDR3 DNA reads TGTGCCAGCAGTCTGGGACAGAACGGGGCCCAGCATTTT.

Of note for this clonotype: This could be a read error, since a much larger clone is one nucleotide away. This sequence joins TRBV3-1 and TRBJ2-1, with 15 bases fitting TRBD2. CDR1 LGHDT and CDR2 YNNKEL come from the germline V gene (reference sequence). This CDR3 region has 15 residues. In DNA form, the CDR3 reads TGTACCAGCAGCCGGACTAGCGGGGGGGCTGGGGAGCAGTTCTTC. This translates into CTSSRTSGGAGEQFF.

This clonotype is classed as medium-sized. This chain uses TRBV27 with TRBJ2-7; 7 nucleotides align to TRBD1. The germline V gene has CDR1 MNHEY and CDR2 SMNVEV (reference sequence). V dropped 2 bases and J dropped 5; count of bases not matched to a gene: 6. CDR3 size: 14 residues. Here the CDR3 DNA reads TGTGCCAGCAGTTTAGGGGGACAGCTCGACGAGCAGTACTTC. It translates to CASSLGGQLDEQYF.

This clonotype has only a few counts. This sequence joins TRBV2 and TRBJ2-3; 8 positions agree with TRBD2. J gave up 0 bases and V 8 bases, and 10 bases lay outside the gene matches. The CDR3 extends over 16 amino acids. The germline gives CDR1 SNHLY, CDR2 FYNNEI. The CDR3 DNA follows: TGTGCCAGCCTTCGAGGGGCGGGGGGAAGCACAGATACGCAGTATTTT. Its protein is CASLRGAGGSTDTQYF.

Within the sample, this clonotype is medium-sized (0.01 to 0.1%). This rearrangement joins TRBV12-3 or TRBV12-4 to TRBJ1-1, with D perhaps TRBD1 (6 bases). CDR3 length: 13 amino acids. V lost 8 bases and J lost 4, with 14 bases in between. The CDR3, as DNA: TGTGCCAGCGGGGGGAAGGGGGGCACTGAAGCTTTCTTT. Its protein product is CASGGKGGTEAFF.

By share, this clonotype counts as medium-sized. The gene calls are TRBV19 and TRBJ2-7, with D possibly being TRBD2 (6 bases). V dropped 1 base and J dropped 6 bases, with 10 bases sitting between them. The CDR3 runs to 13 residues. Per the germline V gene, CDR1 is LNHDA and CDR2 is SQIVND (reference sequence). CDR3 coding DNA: TGTGCCAGTAGTATAGGTGGAGGGATCGAGCAGTACTTC. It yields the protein CASSIGGGIEQYF.

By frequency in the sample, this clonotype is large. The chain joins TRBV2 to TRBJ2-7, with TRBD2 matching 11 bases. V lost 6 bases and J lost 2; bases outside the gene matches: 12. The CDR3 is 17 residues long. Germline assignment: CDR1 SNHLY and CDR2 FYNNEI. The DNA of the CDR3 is TGTGCCAGCAGCCGCGGGCCTCTAGCGGGGGGACCCTACGAGCAGTACTTC. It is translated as CASSRGPLAGGPYEQYF.